Here is one TCR beta chain with its context. What it recognizes is unknown. The data were obtained in a study of T-cell memory formation after mild COVID-19. Germline V lookup: CDR1 DFQATT, CDR2 SNEGSKA (reference sequence). V lost 5 bases, J lost 1 base, and 11 bases stayed unmatched. The CDR3 totals 16 residues. Study-wide results and limits: The authors left the SARS-CoV-2 specificity of second-wave clones peaking on day 37 unconfirmed. Within pre-infection memory, some responding clones were found, suggesting cross-reactive memory joined. Contracting clones from day 15 to 85 had balanced CD4/CD8; later expanders favoured CD4+.

Constant-segment-primed 5'RACE gave TCR alpha and TCR beta cDNA libraries with sample barcodes and UMIs. Each CDR3 protein gets one entry after TCRdb re-called the 5' RACE reads with MiXCR. The table includes about 280,000 distinct CDR3 sequences, roughly 8.2% detected once. The material sequenced was PBMCs or a T cell subset sorted from them (not recorded which). This TCR derives from a man younger than 35 who had mild COVID-19 (a few samples of this study predate the infection). Cell type and time point are not known. The chain uses TRBV20-1 and TRBJ2-4; the match to TRBD2 covers 7 bases. The CDR3 protein is CSAVRPGRGAKNIQYF. DNA for the CDR3: TGCAGTGCTGTCAGACCCGGGCGGGGGGCCAAAAACATTCAGTACTTC.